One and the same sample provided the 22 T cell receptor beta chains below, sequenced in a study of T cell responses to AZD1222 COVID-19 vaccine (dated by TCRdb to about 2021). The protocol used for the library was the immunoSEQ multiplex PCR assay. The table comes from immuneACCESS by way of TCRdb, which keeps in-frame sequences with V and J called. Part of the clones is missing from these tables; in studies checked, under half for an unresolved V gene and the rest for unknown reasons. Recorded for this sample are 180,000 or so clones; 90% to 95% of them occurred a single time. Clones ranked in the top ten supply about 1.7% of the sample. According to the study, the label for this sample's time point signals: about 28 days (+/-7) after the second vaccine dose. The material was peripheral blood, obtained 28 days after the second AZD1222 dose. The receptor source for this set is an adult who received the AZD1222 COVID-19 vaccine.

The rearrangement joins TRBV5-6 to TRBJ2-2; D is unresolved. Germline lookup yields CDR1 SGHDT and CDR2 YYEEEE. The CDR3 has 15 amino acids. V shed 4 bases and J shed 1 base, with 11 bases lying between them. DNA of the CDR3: TGTGCCAGCAGCGTCCTTCCGGGGAACACCGGGGAGCTGTTTTTT. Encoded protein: CASSVLPGNTGELFF.

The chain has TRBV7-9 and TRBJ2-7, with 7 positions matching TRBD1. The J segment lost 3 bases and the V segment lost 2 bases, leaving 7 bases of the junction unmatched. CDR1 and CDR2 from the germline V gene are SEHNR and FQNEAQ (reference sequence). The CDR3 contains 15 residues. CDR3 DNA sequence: TGTGCCAGCAGCTTAAAGGGGGCACCTCTCTACGAGCAGTACTTC. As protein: CASSLKGAPLYEQYF. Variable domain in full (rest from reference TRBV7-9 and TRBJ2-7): DTGVSQNPRHKITKRGQNVTFRCDPISEHNRLYWYRQTLGQGPEFLTYFQNEAQLEKSRLLSDRFSAERPKGSFSTLEIQRTEQGDSAMYLCASSLKGAPLYEQYFGPGTRLTVT.

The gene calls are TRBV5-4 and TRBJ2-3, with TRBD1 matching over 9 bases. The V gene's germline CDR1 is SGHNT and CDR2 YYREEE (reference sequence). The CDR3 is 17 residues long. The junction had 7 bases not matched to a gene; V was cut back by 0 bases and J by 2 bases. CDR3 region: CASSLGSGQGPTDTQYF. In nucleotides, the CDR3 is TGTGCCAGCAGCTTGGGATCGGGACAGGGTCCCACAGATACGCAGTATTTT.

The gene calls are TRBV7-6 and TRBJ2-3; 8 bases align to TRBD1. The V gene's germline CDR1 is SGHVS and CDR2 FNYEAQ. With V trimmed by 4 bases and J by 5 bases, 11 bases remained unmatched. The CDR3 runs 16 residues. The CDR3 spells CASSSGTGPPKDTQYF. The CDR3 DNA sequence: TGTGCCAGCAGCTCGGGGACAGGACCCCCCAAAGATACGCAGTATTTT. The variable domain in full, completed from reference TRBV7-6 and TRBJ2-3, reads GAGVSQSPRYKVTKRGQDVALRCDPISGHVSLYWYRQALGQGPEFLTYFNYEAQQDKSGLPNDRFSAERPEGSISTLTIQRTEQRDSAMYRCASSSGTGPPKDTQYFGPGTRLTVL.

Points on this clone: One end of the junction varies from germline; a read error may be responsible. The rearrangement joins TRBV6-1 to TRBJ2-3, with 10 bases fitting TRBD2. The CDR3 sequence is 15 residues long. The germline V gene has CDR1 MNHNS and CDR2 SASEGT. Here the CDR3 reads CASNEAGGPTDTQYF. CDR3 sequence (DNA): TGTGCCAGCAATGAAGCGGGGGGGCCTACAGATACGCAGTATTTT.

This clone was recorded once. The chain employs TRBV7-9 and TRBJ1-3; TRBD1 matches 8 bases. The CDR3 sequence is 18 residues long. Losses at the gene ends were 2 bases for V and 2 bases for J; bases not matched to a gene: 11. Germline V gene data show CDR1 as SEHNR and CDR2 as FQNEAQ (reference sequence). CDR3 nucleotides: TGTGCCAGCAGCTTAAGTGGGGCAGGGGGCGCCCCTGGAAACACCATATATTTT. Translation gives CASSLSGAGGAPGNTIYF.

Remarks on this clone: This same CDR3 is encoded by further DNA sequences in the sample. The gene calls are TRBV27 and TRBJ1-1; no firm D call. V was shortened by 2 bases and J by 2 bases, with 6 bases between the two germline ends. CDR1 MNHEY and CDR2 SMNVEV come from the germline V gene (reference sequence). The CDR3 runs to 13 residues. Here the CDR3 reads CASSLGENTEAFF. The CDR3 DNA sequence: TGTGCCAGCAGTTTAGGGGAAAACACTGAAGCTTTCTTT.

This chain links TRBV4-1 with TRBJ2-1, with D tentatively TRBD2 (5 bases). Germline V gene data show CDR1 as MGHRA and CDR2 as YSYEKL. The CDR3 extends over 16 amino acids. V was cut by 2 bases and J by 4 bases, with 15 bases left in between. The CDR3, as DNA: TGCGCCAGCAGCCAAAGTACCGGACTCTTGTACAATGAGCAGTTCTTC. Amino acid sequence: CASSQSTGLLYNEQFF.

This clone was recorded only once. In DNA, the CDR3 is TGCAGTGCTGGTGTGGCTACAGGGCGCACAGATACGCAGTATTTT. It is translated as CSAGVATGRTDTQYF. V is TRBV20-1 and J is TRBJ2-3, with a tentative D call TRBD1 (6 bases). Trimming removed 5 bases from V and 1 base from J, with 16 bases in between. The germline V gene encodes CDR1 DFQATT and CDR2 SNEGSKA (reference sequence). CDR3 size: 15 residues.

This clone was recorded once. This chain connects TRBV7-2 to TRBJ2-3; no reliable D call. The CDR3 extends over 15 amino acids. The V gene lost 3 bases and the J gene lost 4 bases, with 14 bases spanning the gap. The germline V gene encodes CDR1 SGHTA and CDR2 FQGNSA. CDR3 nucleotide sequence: TGTGCCAGCAGCTTCTTAGACTCGAAGGCAGATACGCAGTATTTT. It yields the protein CASSFLDSKADTQYF. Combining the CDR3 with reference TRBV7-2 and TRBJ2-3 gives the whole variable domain GAGVSQSPSNKVTEKGKDVELRCDPISGHTALYWYRQSLGQGLEFLIYFQGNSAPDKSGLPSDRFSAERTGGSVSTLTIQRTQQEDSAVYLCASSFLDSKADTQYFGPGTRLTVL.

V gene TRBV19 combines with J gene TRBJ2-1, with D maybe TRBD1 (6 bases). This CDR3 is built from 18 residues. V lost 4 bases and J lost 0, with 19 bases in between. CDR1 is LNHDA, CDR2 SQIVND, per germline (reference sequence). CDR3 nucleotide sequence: TGTGCCAGTAGTACCCACCTGTGGGGGCCCAGCTCCTACAATGAGCAGTTCTTC. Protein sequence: CASSTHLWGPSSYNEQFF.

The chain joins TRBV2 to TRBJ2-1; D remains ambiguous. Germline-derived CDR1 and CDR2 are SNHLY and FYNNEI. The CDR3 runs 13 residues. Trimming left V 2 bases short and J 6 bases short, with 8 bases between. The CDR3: CASSESPINEQFF. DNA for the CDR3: TGTGCCAGCAGTGAATCCCCAATCAATGAGCAGTTCTTC. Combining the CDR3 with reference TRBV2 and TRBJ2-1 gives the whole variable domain EPEVTQTPSHQVTQMGQEVILRCVPISNHLYFYWYRQILGQKVEFLVSFYNNEISEKSEIFDDQFSVERPDGSNFTLKIRSTKLEDSAMYFCASSESPINEQFFGPGTRLTVL.

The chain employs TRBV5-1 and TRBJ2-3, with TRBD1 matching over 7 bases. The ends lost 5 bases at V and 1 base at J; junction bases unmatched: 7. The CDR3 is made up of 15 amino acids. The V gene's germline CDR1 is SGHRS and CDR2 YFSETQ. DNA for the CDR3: TGCGCCAGCAGATTAAGACAGGGAGGCACAGATACGCAGTATTTT. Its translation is CASRLRQGGTDTQYF.

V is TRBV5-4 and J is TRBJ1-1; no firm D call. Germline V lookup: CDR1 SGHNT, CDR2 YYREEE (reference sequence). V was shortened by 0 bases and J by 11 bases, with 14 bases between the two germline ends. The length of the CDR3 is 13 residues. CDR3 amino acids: CASSLEFGPVAFF. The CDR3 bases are TGTGCCAGCAGCTTGGAATTTGGCCCGGTGGCTTTCTTT.

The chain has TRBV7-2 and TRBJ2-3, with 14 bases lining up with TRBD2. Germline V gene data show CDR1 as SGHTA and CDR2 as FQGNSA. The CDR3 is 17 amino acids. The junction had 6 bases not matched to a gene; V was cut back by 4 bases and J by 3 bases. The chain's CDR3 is CASSSRTSGGLTDTQYF. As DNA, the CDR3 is TGTGCCAGCAGCTCAAGGACTAGCGGGGGGTTGACAGATACGCAGTATTTT. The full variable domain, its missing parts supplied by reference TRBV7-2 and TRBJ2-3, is GAGVSQSPSNKVTEKGKDVELRCDPISGHTALYWYRQSLGQGLEFLIYFQGNSAPDKSGLPSDRFSAERTGGSVSTLTIQRTQQEDSAVYLCASSSRTSGGLTDTQYFGPGTRLTVL.

The CDR3: CASSLSSADTEAFF. CDR3 DNA: TGTGCCAGCTCACTTTCGAGCGCGGACACTGAAGCTTTCTTT. This sequence joins TRBV18 and TRBJ1-1; D uncertain. Trimming cost V 4 bases and J 3 bases, with 12 bases left between them. The germline gives CDR1 KGHSH, CDR2 LQKENI. CDR3 size: 14 residues.

CDR3 sequence: CAWNSIWTSYEQYF. CDR3 bases: TGTGCCTGGAATTCTATATGGACATCCTACGAGCAGTACTTC. V and J are TRBV30 and TRBJ2-7; possibly TRBD1 for D (5 bases). CDR1 and CDR2 (germline): GTSNPN, SVGIG (reference sequence). The germline V and J ends were trimmed by 4 bases and 1 base, with 14 bases remaining between them. This CDR3 region has 14 residues.

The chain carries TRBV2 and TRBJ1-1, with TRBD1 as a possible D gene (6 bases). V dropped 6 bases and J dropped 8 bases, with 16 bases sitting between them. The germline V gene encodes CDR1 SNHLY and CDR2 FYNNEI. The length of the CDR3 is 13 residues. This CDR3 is CASRALRGVEAFF. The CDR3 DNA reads TGTGCCAGCAGGGCCCTCAGGGGCGTAGAAGCTTTCTTT.

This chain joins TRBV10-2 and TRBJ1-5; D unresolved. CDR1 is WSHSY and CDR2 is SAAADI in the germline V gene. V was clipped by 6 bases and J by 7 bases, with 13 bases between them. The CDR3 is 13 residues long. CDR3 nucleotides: TGCGCCAGCAGAGACCGTAGAGGACAGCCCCAGCATTTT. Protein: CASRDRRGQPQHF.

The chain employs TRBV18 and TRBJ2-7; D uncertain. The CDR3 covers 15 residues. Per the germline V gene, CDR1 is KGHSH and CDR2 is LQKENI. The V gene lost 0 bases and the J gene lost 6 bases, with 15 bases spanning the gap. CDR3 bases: TGTGCCAGCTCACCACCGGGCCAGAGACCGGGCGAGCAGTACTTC. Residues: CASSPPGQRPGEQYF.

The CDR3 is CACGSSTDTQYF. The CDR3 nucleotides read TGTGCTTGCGGGTCTAGCACAGATACGCAGTATTTT. V and J are TRBV7-9 and TRBJ2-3; possibly TRBD2 for D (5 bases). Germline CDR1 and CDR2: SEHNR and FQNEAQ (reference sequence). CDR3 size: 12 residues.

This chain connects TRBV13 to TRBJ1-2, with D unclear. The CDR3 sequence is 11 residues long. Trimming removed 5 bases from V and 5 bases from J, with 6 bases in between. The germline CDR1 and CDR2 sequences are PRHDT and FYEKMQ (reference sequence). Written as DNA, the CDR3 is TGTGCCAGCAGCCTGGGGTATGGCTACACCTTC. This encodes CASSLGYGYTF.